Below, 2 T cell receptor beta chains from the same sample are listed, as sequenced in a study of blood T cell repertoires in COVID-19. Clones were read by immunoSEQ multiplex PCR, and TCRdb kept only the in-frame ones, dropping some. The sample yields around 310,000 clones, about nine tenths seen once. Sequenced: PBMCs or T cells enriched from blood (not recorded which). These receptors were obtained from a woman aged 30 to 39 who had recovered from COVID-19.

V is TRBV3-1 (or the pseudogene TRBV3-2) and J is TRBJ2-3; D is unresolved. The CDR3 has 13 amino acids. Trimming took 5 bases from V and 4 from J, leaving 10 bases between them. Germline CDR1 and CDR2: LGHDT and YNNKEL (reference sequence). The CDR3 sequence: CASSYMAADTQYF. The CDR3 region has the DNA TGTGCCAGCAGCTACATGGCGGCAGATACGCAGTATTTT.

Written as DNA, the CDR3 is TGTGCCAGCAGTGAGTTGGGACAGGGGATCACTGAAGCTTTCTTT. Translating gives CASSELGQGITEAFF. The rearrangement links TRBV2 to TRBJ1-1, with 10 bases aligning to TRBD1. With 3 bases clipped from V and 4 bases from J, the junction kept 5 bases outside the gene matches. Per the germline V gene, CDR1 is SNHLY and CDR2 is FYNNEI. This CDR3 contains 15 residues. Combining the CDR3 with reference TRBV2 and TRBJ1-1 gives the whole variable domain EPEVTQTPSHQVTQMGQEVILRCVPISNHLYFYWYRQILGQKVEFLVSFYNNEISEKSEIFDDQFSVERPDGSNFTLKIRSTKLEDSAMYFCASSELGQGITEAFFGQGTRLTVV.